The clone carrying this T cell receptor (beta chain) was found once. Its antigen is not known. After removal of 2 bases from V and 0 bases from J, the junction contained 1 base not matched to a gene. CDR1 SGHNT and CDR2 YYREEE come from the germline V gene (reference sequence). The CDR3 runs 14 residues. The data were produced by immunoSEQ multiplex PCR, yet TCRdb's version contains in-frame clones alone and is incomplete. Among about 67,000 clones listed, 80% to 90% were seen once. The source of the sample is a study of OX40 agonist ivuxolimab in advanced cancers. Study as a whole: Partial responses were achieved by three patients: one hepatocellular carcinoma, two cutaneous melanoma.

It was autoimmune disease history or systemic immunosuppression that excluded patients. The study's findings and limits: The study did not work out the antigen specificity of the expanded peripheral T cells.

This sequence joins TRBV5-4 and TRBJ1-2, with 7 positions matching TRBD1. The TCR originated in an adult with an advanced solid tumor such as melanoma, head and neck, liver or kidney cancer. The sample was CD4+ or CD8+ T cells sorted from blood, taken in a trial of the OX40 agonist ivuxolimab. The CDR3 loop reads CASSLDRANYGYTF. The CDR3 DNA sequence: TGTGCCAGCAGCTTAGACAGGGCTAACTATGGCTACACCTTC.